These T cell receptor beta chains were read from a single sample in a study of tumor and adjacent non-tumor tissue in lung cancer. TCRdb reanalysed the multiplex PCR reads using MiXCR and keeps one entry per CDR3 protein. The sample contains about 93,000 distinct CDR3 sequences, 61% of which appear only once. The source material was lung tumor tissue. These receptors came from a man between 65 and 79 years old with non-small cell lung cancer. The CDR3 runs from the conserved cysteine through the conserved F or W. The D gene is left open where the match is weak. Size is omitted from some rows. Given values are once, few, many or a class for expanded clones.

TRBV6-6,TRBJ2-3,many,TRBD2,TGTGCCAGCAGGGGACTAGCGGGGCCCCTGGACGGCACAGATACGCAGTATTTT,CASRGLAGPLDGTDTQYF
TRBV5-1,TRBJ2-3,few,-,TGCGCCAGCAGGGTCTCAGCAAGCACAGATACGCAGTATTTT,CASRVSASTDTQYF
TRBV29-1,TRBJ2-7,-,-,TGCGGTGTTGAAGATGCGAGTTACGAGCAGTACTTC,CGVEDASYEQYF
TRBV28,TRBJ2-3,few,-,TGTGCCAGCAGTCCGCCGGGCGGAACCACAAATACGCAGTATTTT,CASSPPGGTTNTQYF
TRBV6-2/TRBV6-3,TRBJ2-4,-,-,TGTGGCAGCTGTCGACAACCCGGGACCGTTAAAAACATTCAGTACTTC,CGSCRQPGTVKNIQYF
TRBV12-3/TRBV12-4,TRBJ2-1,few,TRBD2,TGTGCCAGCACCGTCGTCGGGACTAGAAATGAGCAGTTCTTC,CASTVVGTRNEQFF
TRBV5-6,TRBJ2-4,-,-,TGTGCAAGCAGTTCACAAGAAAAGATTCAGTACTTC,CASSSQEKIQYF
TRBV20-1,TRBJ2-5,once,TRBD1,TGCAGTGCTAGCACCCCGGGACAGCAAGAGACCCAGTACTTC,CSASTPGQQETQYF
TRBV11-1,TRBJ2-5,-,-,TGTGTCAGCAGCTTAGCCACTAGGCAAGATATCCAGTACTTC,CVSSLATRQDIQYF
TRBV29-1,TRBJ2-3,many,TRBD1,TGCAGCGGTAACCCGGGACAGGGGAAAGATACGCAGTATTTT,CSGNPGQGKDTQYF
TRBV4-2,TRBJ1-3,-,-,TGTGCCAGTACCCAAGATCCAGGGGAACGAAACACCATATATTTT,CASTQDPGERNTIYF
TRBV12-3/TRBV12-4,TRBJ2-1,many,-,TGTGCCAGCAGTCCGCTGGGTAATGAGCAGTTCTTC,CASSPLGNEQFF
TRBV20-1,TRBJ2-3,many,-,TGCAGTGCTAGCCTCTTCCAGGGATTGAATACGCAGTATTTT,CSASLFQGLNTQYF
TRBV11-2,TRBJ1-4,few,-,TGTGCCAGCAGTCAGAACCACGGGACAGAAAAACTGTTTTTT,CASSQNHGTEKLFF
TRBV6-6,TRBJ1-4,many,-,TGTGCCAGCAGGATTAATGAAAAACTGTTTTTT,CASRINEKLFF